Presented here are 5 T cell receptor beta chains from one specimen sequenced in a study of T cell changes during pregnancy in multiple sclerosis. Sequenced by immunoSEQ multiplex PCR; TCRdb stores in-frame clones only, minus some. Here the sample spans about 88,000 clones, roughly 90% being singletons. The material was peripheral blood, obtained in the first trimester of pregnancy. The receptors were gathered from a female donor with multiple sclerosis, enrolled in a pregnancy study.

J is TRBJ1-4 and V is TRBV6-1, with D hard to call. The CDR3 loop spans 16 amino acids. The V and J ends lost 0 bases and 6 bases respectively, with 14 bases between them. Germline V gene sequence: CDR1 MNHNS, CDR2 SASEGT. The CDR3 sequence: CASSEARFSSYEKLFF. CDR3 bases: TGTGCCAGCAGTGAAGCGCGGTTTTCCTCGTATGAAAAACTGTTTTTT.

V usage is TRBV5-1 and J usage is TRBJ1-2, with 9 bases fitting TRBD1. CDR3 size: 12 residues. Germline CDR1 is SGHRS and CDR2 is YFSETQ. J was trimmed by 9 bases and V by 4 bases; bases with no gene match: 4. The CDR3 region has the DNA TGCGCCAGCAGCGGGACAGGGTCAAGCTACACCTTC. The encoded protein is CASSGTGSSYTF.

CDR3 in amino acids: CASSVANPGLAGTNEQFF. CDR3 in DNA: TGTGCCAGCAGCGTAGCTAATCCCGGACTAGCGGGAACCAATGAGCAGTTCTTC. This chain links TRBV9 with TRBJ2-1; 12 nucleotides agree with TRBD2. The CDR3 loop spans 18 amino acids. Looked up from germline, CDR1 is SGDLS and CDR2 is YYNGEE. The V segment lost 0 bases and the J segment 6 bases; nucleotides outside the gene matches: 10.

This chain joins TRBV10-3 and TRBJ1-1, with TRBD1 matching 8 bases. This CDR3 region has 15 residues. Germline CDR1 reads ENHRY; CDR2 reads SYGVKD. V lost 4 bases to trimming and J lost 3 bases; unmatched junction nucleotides: 7. The CDR3 loop reads CAISGSRGRHTEAFF. The CDR3 DNA reads as TGTGCCATCAGTGGGAGCAGGGGGCGTCACACTGAAGCTTTCTTT.

This clone has only one observation. The V and J genes are TRBV5-1 and TRBJ1-1; 7 nucleotides align to TRBD1. V lost 0 bases and J lost 2; bases outside the gene matches: 10. Germline V gene lookup returns CDR1 SGHRS and CDR2 YFSETQ. The CDR3 is 17 residues long. The CDR3 is CASSLVGRGVLNTEAFF. The CDR3 DNA reads as TGCGCCAGCAGCTTGGTCGGCAGGGGGGTACTAAACACTGAAGCTTTCTTT.